This TCR beta chain derives from a study of patients and donors after allogeneic stem cell transplantation. CDR3 size: 12 residues. Trimming pared 5 bases from V and 6 bases from J, leaving 10 bases between. A single record per CDR3 protein comes from TCRdb applying MiXCR to the RT-PCR reads. The sample yields about 960,000 distinct CDR3 sequences, approximately 18% seen once. The chain couples TRBV12-3 or TRBV12-4 to TRBJ1-1; possibly TRBD1 for D (5 bases). The source material was blood, either unsorted or a sorted T cell fraction (not recorded which). This receptor was taken from a human donor who was either an allogeneic HSCT recipient or a stem cell or donor lymphocyte infusion donor (not recorded which). It is not recorded whose cells these are; they may come from a transplant donor. The CDR3 protein is CASSGGISEAFF. DNA for the CDR3: TGTGCCAGCAGTGGGGGAATCTCTGAAGCTTTCTTT.